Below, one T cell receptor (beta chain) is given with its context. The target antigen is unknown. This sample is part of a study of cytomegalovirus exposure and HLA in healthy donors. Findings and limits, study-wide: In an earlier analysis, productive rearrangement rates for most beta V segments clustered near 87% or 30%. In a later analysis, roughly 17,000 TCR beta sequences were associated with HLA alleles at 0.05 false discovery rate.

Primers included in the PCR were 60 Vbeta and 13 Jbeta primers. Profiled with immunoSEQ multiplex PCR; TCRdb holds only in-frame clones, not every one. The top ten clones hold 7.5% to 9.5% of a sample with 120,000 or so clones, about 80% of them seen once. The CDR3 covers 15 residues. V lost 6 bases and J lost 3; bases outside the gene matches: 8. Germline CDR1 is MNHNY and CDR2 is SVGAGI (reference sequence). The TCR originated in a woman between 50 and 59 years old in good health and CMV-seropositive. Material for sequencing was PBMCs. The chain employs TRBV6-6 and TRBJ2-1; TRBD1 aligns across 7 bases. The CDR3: CASSSGTAGYNEQFF. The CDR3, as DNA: TGTGCCAGCAGCTCCGGGACAGCTGGCTACAATGAGCAGTTCTTC.